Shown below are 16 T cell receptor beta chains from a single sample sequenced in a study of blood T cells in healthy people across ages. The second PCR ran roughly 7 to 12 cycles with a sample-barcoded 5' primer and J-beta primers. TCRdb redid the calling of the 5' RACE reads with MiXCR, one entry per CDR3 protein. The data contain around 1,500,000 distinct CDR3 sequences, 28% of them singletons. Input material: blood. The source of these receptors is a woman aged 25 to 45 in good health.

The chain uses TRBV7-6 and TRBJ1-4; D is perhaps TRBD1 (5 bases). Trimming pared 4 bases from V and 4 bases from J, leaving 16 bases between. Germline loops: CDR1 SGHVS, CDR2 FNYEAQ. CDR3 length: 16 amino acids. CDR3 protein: CASSSIEGVDNEKLFF. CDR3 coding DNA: TGTGCCAGCAGCTCAATAGAAGGGGTTGATAATGAAAAACTGTTTTTT.

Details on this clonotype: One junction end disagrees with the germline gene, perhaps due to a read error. The CDR3 here is CVSSRNLAGAGELFF. The CDR3 DNA is TGTGTCAGCAGTCGTAATCTAGCGGGAGCCGGGGAGCTGTTTTTT. V gene TRBV9 combines with J gene TRBJ2-2, with 10 bases identical to TRBD2. CDR1 SGDLS and CDR2 YYNGEE come from the germline V gene. This CDR3 has 15 residues.

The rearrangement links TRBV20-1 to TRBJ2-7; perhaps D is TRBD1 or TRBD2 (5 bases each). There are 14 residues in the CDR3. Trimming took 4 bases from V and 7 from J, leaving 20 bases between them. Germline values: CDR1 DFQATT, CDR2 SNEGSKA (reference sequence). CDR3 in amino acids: CSANEGPGGHEQYF. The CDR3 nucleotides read TGCAGTGCTAATGAGGGCCCAGGCGGACATGAGCAGTACTTC.

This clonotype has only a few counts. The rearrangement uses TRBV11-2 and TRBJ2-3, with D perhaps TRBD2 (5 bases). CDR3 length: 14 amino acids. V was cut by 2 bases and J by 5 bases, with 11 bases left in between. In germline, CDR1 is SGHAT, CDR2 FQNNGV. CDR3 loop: CASSLFEGGDTQYF. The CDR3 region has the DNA TGTGCCAGCAGCTTATTCGAGGGTGGAGATACGCAGTATTTT. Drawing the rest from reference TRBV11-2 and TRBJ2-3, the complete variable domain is EAGVAQSPRYKIIEKRQSVAFWCNPISGHATLYWYQQILGQGPKLLIQFQNNGVVDDSQLPKDRFSAERLKGVDSTLKIQPAKLEDSAVYLCASSLFEGGDTQYFGPGTRLTVL.

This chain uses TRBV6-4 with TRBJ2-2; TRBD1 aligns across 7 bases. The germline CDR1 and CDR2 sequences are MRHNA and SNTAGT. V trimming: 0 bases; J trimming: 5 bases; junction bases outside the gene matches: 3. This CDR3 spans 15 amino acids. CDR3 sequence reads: CASSDSSQGTGELFF. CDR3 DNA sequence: TGTGCCAGCAGTGACTCATCACAGGGGACCGGGGAGCTGTTTTTT.

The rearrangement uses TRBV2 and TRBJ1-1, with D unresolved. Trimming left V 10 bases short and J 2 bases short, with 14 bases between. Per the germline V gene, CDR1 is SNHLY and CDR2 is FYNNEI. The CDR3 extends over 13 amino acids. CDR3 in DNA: TGTGCCAACATACGAGACGCTAACACTGAAGCTTTCTTT. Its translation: CANIRDANTEAFF.

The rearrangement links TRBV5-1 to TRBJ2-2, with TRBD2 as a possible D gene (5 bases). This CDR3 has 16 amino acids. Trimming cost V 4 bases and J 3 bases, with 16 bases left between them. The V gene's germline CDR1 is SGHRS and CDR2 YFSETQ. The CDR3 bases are TGCGCCAGCAGCGATAGGAGCGGAGGAGACACCGGGGAGCTGTTTTTT. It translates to CASSDRSGGDTGELFF.

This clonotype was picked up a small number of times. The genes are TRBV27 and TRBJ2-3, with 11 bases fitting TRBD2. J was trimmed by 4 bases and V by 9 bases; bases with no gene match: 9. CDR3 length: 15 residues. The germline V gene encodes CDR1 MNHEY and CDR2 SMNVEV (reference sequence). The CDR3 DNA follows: TGTGCCAGTCGTAGCGGGGGGGCCCCGGCAGATACGCAGTATTTT. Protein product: CASRSGGAPADTQYF.

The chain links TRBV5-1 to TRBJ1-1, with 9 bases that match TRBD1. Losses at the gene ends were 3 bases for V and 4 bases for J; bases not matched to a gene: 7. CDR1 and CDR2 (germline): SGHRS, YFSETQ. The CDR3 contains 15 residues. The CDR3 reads CASSSSTGGGTEAFF. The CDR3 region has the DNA TGCGCCAGCAGCTCCTCGACAGGGGGAGGCACTGAAGCTTTCTTT. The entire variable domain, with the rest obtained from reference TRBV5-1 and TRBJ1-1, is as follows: KAGVTQTPRYLIKTRGQQVTLSCSPISGHRSVSWYQQTPGQGLQFLFEYFSETQRNKGNFPGRFSGRQFSNSRSEMNVSTLELGDSALYLCASSSSTGGGTEAFFGQGTRLTVV.

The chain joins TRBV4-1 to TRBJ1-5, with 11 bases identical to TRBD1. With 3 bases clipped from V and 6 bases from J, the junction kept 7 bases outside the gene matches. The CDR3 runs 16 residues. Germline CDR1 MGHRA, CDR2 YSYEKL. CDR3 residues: CASSQEDRGPGQPQHF. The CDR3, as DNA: TGCGCCAGCAGCCAGGAGGACAGGGGGCCCGGTCAGCCCCAGCATTTT.

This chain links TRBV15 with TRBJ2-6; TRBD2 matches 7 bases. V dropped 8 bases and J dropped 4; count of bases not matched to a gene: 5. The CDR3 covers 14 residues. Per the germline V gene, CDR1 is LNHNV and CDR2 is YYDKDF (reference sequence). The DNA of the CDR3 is TGTGCCACCTGGGGGGGGACGGGGGCCAACGTCCTGACTTTC. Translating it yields CATWGGTGANVLTF.

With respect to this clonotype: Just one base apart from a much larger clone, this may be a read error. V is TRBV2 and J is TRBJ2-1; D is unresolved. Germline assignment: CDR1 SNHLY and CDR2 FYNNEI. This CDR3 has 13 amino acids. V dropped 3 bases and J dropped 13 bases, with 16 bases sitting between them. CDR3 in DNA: TGTGCCAGCAGTGAGTCGAAGCGAGAGACCCAGTTCTTC. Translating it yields CASSESKRETQFF.

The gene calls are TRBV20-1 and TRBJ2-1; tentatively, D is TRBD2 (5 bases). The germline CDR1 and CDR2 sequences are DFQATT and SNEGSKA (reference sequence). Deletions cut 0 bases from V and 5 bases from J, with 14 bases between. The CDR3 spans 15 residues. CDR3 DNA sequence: TGCAGTGCTAGAGATCTTTCGAGCGGCAACAATGAGCAGTTCTTC. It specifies CSARDLSSGNNEQFF.

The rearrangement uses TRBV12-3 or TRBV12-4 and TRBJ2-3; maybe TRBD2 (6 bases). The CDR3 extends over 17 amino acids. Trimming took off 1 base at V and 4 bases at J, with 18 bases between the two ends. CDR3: CASSLGETWGVADTQYF. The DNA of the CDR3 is TGTGCCAGCAGTTTAGGGGAGACATGGGGGGTAGCAGATACGCAGTATTTT.

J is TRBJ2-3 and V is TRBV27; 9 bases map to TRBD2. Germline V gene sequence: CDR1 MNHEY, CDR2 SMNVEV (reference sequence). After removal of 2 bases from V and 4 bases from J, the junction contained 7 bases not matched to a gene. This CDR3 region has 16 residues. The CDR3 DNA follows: TGTGCCAGCAGTTTAGCCGCGGGAGGGCCCGCAGATACGCAGTATTTT. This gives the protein CASSLAAGGPADTQYF.

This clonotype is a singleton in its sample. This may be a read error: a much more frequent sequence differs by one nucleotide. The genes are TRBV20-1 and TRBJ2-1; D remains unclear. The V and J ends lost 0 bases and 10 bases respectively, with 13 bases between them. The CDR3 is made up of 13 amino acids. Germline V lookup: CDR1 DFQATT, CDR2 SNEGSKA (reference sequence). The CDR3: CSARDPDDDEQFF. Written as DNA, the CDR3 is TGCAGTGCTAGAGATCCCGATGATGACGAGCAGTTCTTC.